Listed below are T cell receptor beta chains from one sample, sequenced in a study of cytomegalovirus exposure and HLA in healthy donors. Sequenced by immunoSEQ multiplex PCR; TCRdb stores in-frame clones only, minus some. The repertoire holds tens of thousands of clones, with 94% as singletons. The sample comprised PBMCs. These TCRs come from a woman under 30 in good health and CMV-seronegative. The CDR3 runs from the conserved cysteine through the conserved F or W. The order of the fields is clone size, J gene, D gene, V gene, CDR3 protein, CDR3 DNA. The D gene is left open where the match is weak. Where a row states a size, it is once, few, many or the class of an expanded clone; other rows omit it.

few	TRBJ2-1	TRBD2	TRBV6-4	CASSDGTSGGKEQFF	TGTGCCAGCAGTGACGGGACTAGCGGGGGCAAAGAGCAGTTCTTC
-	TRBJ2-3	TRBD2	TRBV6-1	CASSGTSGGPDTQYF	TGTGCCAGCAGTGGGACTAGCGGGGGCCCAGATACGCAGTATTTT
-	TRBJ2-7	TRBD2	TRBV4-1	CASSQEPSGGYEQYF	TGCGCCAGCAGCCAAGAGCCCAGCGGGGGTTACGAGCAGTACTTC
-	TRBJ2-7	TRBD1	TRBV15	CATSRVQTGTGYEQYF	TGTGCCACCAGCAGAGTCCAAACCGGGACAGGGTACGAGCAGTACTTC
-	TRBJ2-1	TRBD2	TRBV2	CASRVTSGIDNEQFF	TGTGCCAGCAGGGTGACTAGCGGAATAGACAATGAGCAGTTCTTC
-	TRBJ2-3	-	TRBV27	CASRTYGTPKVTDTQYF	TGTGCCAGCAGGACATACGGGACACCCAAAGTCACAGATACGCAGTATTTT
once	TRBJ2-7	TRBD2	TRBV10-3	CAISESTSGGYEQYF	TGTGCCATCAGTGAGTCGACTAGCGGAGGATACGAGCAGTACTTC
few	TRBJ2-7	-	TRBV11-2	CASSSKTGVSYEQYF	TGTGCCAGCAGTTCAAAAACGGGAGTTTCGTACGAGCAGTACTTC
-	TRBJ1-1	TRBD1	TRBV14	CASSPNRGLGEKAFF	TGTGCCAGCAGCCCCAACAGGGGTCTTGGTGAAAAAGCTTTCTTT
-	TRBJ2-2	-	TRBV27	CASGYRVRILAGELFF	TGTGCCAGCGGATACAGGGTTCGGATTCTGGCCGGGGAGCTGTTTTTT
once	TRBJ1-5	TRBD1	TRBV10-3	CATSPRPTGAINQPQHF	TGTGCCACCTCTCCGAGGCCCACAGGGGCGATCAATCAGCCCCAGCATTTT
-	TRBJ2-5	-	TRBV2	CASSENGRGQETQYF	TGTGCCAGCAGTGAAAATGGGCGGGGCCAAGAGACCCAGTACTTC
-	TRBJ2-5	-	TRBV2	CASSEWGDAIGGETQYF	TGTGCCAGCAGTGAATGGGGGGATGCAATCGGTGGGGAGACCCAGTACTTC
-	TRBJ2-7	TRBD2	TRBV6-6	CASTSGSSYEQYF	TGTGCCAGCACTAGCGGGAGTTCCTACGAGCAGTACTTC
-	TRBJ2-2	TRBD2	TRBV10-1	CASSSGLAGGELFF	TGCGCCAGCAGTAGTGGACTAGCTGGCGGGGAGCTGTTTTTT
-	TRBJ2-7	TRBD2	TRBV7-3	CASSLSSGGYEQYF	TGTGCCAGCAGCTTATCTAGCGGGGGCTACGAGCAGTACTTC
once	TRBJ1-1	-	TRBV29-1	CSVDPGTLSAFF	TGCAGCGTTGACCCTGGGACACTGTCAGCTTTCTTT
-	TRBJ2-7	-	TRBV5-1	CASSVVSEEQYF	TGCGCCAGCAGCGTGGTCAGTGAAGAGCAGTACTTC
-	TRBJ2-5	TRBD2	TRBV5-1	CASSLGLAGGRETQYF	TGCGCCAGCAGCTTGGGACTAGCGGGGGGGCGTGAGACCCAGTACTTC
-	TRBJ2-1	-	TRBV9	CASSVVDRGNEQFF	TGTGCCAGCAGCGTAGTGGATAGAGGGAATGAGCAGTTCTTC
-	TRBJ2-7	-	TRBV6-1	CASSEQGSEYEQYF	TGTGCCAGCAGCGAGCAAGGGAGTGAGTACGAGCAGTACTTC
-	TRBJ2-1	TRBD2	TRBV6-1	CASSGMAGVGNEQFF	TGTGCCAGCAGTGGTATGGCGGGAGTGGGCAATGAGCAGTTCTTC
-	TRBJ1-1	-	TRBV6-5	CASTGGTVTEAFF	TGTGCCAGCACGGGAGGGACGGTCACTGAAGCTTTCTTT
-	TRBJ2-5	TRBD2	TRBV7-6	CASSLTWGGTQYF	TGTGCCAGCAGCCTCACTTGGGGGGGGACCCAGTACTTC
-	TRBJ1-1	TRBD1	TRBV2	CASSERQGALDTEAFF	TGTGCCAGCAGTGAAAGGCAGGGGGCCTTAGACACTGAAGCTTTCTTT
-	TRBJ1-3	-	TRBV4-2	CVSSQDPQSSALVTGNTIYF	TGTGTCAGCAGCCAAGACCCACAGAGTTCGGCCCTTGTCACTGGAAACACCATATATTTT